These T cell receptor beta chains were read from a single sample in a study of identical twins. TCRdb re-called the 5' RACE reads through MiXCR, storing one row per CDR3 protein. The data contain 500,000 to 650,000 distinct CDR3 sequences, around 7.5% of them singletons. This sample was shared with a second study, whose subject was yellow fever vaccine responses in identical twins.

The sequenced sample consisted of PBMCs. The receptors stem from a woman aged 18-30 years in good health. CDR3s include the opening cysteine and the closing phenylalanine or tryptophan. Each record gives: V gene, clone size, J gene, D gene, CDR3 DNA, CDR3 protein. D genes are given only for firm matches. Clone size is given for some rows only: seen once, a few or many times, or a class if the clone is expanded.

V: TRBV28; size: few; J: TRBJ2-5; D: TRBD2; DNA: TGTGCCAGCAGCCACGGACTAGCGGGGGGGCCAGAGACCCAGTACTTC; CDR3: CASSHGLAGGPETQYF
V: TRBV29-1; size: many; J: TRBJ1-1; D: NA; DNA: TGCAGCGGGACAGAGAACACTGAAGCTTTCTTT; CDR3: CSGTENTEAFF
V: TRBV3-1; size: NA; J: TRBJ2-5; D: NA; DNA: TGTGCCAGCAGCCAAGAGGGCAGGGGATATCAAGAGACCCAGTACTTC; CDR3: CASSQEGRGYQETQYF
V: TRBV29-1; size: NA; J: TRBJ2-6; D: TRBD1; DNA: TGCAGCGTTGAAGTCAGGGACAGGGGGAAATCTGGGGCCAACGTCCTGACTTTC; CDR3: CSVEVRDRGKSGANVLTF
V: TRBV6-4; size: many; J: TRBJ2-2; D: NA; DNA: TGTGCCAGCACCCCCTGGCCGAACACCGGGGAGCTGTTTTTT; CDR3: CASTPWPNTGELFF
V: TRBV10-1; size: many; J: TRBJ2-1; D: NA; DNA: TGCGCCAGCAGCCTGGACAGCCACAATGAGCAGTTCTTC; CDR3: CASSLDSHNEQFF
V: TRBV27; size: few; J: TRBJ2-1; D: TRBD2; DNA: TGTGCCAGCAGATCAGCGGGAGAAGTAGGGAGAAAGTTCTTC; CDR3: CASRSAGEVGRKFF
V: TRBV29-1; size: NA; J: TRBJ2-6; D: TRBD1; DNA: TGCAGTATACAGGGGGCTGGGGCCAACGTCCTGACTTTC; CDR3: CSIQGAGANVLTF
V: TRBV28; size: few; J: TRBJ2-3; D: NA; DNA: TGTGCCAGCAGTTTACGCAGTCTAAGGAGCGCCACAGATACGCAGTATTTT; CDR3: CASSLRSLRSATDTQYF
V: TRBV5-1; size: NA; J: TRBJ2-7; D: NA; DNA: TGCGCCAGCAGCTTTGGGATTCGGGACGAGCAGTACTTC; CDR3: CASSFGIRDEQYF
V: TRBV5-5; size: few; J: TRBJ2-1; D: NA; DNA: TGTGCCAGCAGCCTACGGACAGCTACAAATGAGCAGTTCTTC; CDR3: CASSLRTATNEQFF
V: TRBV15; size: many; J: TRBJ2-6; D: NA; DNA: TGTGCCACCAGCAGGAACTCTGGGGCCAACGTCCTGACTTTC; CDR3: CATSRNSGANVLTF
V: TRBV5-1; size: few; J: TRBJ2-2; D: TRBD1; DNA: TGCGCCAGCAGCCCGAGGACAGGGGGTCTCAACACCGGGGAGCTGTTTTTT; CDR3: CASSPRTGGLNTGELFF
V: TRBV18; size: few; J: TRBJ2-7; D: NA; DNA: TGTGCCAGCTCACCACTTTCCCCGACAGTGAGCTACGAGCAGTACTTC; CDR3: CASSPLSPTVSYEQYF
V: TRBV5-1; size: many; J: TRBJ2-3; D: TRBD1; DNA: TGCGCCAGCAGCTTGGAACAGGGGGCGGATACGCAGTATTTT; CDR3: CASSLEQGADTQYF
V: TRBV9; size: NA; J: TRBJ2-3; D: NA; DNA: TGTGCCAGCAGGATAACGACAGATACGCAGTATTTT; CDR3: CASRITTDTQYF
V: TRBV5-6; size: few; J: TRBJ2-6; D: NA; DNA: TGTGCCAGCAGCTTGGTCATGGGTACTGGGGCCAACGTCCTGACTTTC; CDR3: CASSLVMGTGANVLTF
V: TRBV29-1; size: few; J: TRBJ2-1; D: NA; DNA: TGCAGCGCGGGACGAATGGGAAACAATGAGCAGTTCTTC; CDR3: CSAGRMGNNEQFF
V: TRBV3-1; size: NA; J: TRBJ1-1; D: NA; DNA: TGTGCCAGCAGCCAATGGGGAATCGGGGCTTTCTTT; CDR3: CASSQWGIGAFF
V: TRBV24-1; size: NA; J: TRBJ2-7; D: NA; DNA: TGTGCCACCGGAAAGGAAGGGGGGGACGAGCAGTACTTC; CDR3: CATGKEGGDEQYF
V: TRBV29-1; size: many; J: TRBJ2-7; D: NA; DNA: TGCAGCGTTGAAGATCAAAGAGACTACGAGCAGTACTTC; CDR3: CSVEDQRDYEQYF
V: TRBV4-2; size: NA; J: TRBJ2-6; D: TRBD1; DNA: TGTGCCAGCAGCCCAGCCGGGACAGGGAACTCTGGGGCCAACGTCCTGACTTTC; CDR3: CASSPAGTGNSGANVLTF
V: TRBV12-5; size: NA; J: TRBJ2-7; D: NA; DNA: TGTGCTAGTGGTTTGCTACAAGGGTCTCCGGACCCCACCTACGAGCAGTACTTC; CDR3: CASGLLQGSPDPTYEQYF
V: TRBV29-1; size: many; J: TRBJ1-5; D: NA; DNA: TGCACCACAAACCCGGGACACCACAATCAGCCCCAGCATTTT; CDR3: CTTNPGHHNQPQHF
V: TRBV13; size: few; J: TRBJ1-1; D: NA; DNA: TGTGCCAGCAGAGCTGGACAGCTAATGAACACTGAAGCTTTCTTT; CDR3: CASRAGQLMNTEAFF
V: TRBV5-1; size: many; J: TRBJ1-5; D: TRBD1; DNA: TGCGCCAGCAGTCCCGGACAGGGTCATCAGCCCCAGCATTTT; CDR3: CASSPGQGHQPQHF
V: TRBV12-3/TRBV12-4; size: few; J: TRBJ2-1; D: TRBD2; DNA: TGTGCCAGCAGTGCCGGGACTAGCGGATTTGAGCAGTTCTTC; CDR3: CASSAGTSGFEQFF
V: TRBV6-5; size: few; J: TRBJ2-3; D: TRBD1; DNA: TGTGCCAGCAGTTACCAGGGGACAGGGGCAAGCACAGATACGCAGTATTTT; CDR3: CASSYQGTGASTDTQYF
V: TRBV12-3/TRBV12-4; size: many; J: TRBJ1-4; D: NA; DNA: TGTGCCAGCAGTTTAACCGGAGACGAAAAACTGTTTTTT; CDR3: CASSLTGDEKLFF
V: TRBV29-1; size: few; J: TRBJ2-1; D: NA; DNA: TGCAGCGTAACGGGGATAGGCGGGCCCCCGAGCTCCTACAATGAGCAGTTCTTC; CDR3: CSVTGIGGPPSSYNEQFF
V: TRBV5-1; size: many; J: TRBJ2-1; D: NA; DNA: TGCGCCAGCAGCTTGGAACAGTCGAGTGAGCAGTTCTTC; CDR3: CASSLEQSSEQFF
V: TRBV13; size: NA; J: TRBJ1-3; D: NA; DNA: TGTGCCAGCAGCTTAAGCTACGGGACTTATGGAAACACCATATATTTT; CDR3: CASSLSYGTYGNTIYF
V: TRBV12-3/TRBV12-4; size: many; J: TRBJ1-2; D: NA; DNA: TGTGCCAGCAGTTTTGGGGAGGGAACCTATGGCTACACCTTC; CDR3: CASSFGEGTYGYTF
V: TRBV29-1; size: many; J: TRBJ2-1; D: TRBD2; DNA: TGCAGCGTTAACCCCTCCGGCTTTAGCGGGGGGGGGTACGACTACAATGAGCAGTTCTTC; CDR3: CSVNPSGFSGGGYDYNEQFF
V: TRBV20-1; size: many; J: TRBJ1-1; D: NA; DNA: TGCAGTGAGGACAAGAACACTGAAGCTTTCTTT; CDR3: CSEDKNTEAFF
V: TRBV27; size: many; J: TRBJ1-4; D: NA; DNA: TGTGCCAGCAGTTATCGGGGGGGGCGACTGTTTTTT; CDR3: CASSYRGGRLFF
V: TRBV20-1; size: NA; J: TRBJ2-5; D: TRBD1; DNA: TGCAGTGCTGGAAAGACAGGGGTGCAGACCCAGTACTTC; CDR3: CSAGKTGVQTQYF
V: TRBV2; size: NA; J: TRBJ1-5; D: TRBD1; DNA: TGTGCCAGCGACAGGGGTTCCAATCAGCCCCAGCATTTT; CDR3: CASDRGSNQPQHF
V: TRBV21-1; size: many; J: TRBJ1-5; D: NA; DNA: TGTGCCAGCAGCAAAGGGCGGGGACAGGGGCCTGATCGCAATCAGCCCCAGCATTTT; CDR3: CASSKGRGQGPDRNQPQHF
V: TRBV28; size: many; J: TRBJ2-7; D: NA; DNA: TGTGCCAGCAGTTTAACAGGCAAGATCTCCTACGAGCAGTACTTC; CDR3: CASSLTGKISYEQYF
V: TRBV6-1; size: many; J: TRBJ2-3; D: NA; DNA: TGTGCCAGCAGCCCCGCGTTTCCAGATACGCAGTATTTT; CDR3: CASSPAFPDTQYF
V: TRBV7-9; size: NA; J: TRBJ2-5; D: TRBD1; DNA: TGTGCCAGCAGCCCCGGGGCTCAGGGGGCCTATCAAGAGACCCAGTACTTC; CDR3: CASSPGAQGAYQETQYF
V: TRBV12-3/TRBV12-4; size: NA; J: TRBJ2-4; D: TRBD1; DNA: TGTGCCAGCAGACAGGGGGTCCTAAAAAACATTCAGTACTTC; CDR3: CASRQGVLKNIQYF
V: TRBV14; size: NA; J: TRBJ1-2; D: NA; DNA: TGTGCCAGCAGCCCAGCCCAGGGCTACTATGGCTACACCTTC; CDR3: CASSPAQGYYGYTF
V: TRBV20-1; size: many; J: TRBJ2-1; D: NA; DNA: TGCAGTGCTAGAGGGGGAGTTCCCTACAATGAGCAGTTCTTC; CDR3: CSARGGVPYNEQFF
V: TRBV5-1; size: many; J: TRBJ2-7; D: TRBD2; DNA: TGCGCCAGCAGCTGGGGCCTAGCGGGTAGATCTGACACCTACGAGCAGTACTTC; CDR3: CASSWGLAGRSDTYEQYF
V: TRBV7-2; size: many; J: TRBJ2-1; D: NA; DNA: TGTGCCAGCAGTTTTGAAAGGGTTAGGGGCAATGAGCAGTTCTTC; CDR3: CASSFERVRGNEQFF
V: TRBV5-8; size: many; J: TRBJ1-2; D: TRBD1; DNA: TGTGCCAGCAGGACAACAGGGGGCACCTATGGCTACACCTTC; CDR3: CASRTTGGTYGYTF
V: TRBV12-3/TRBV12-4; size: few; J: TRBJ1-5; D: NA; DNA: TGTGCCAGCAAAAAAGGGGATTATAGCAATCAGCCCCAGCATTTT; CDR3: CASKKGDYSNQPQHF